Sequencing of this TCR beta chain was carried out in a study of blood T cell repertoires in COVID-19. Study background: Acute-phase and convalescent COVID-19 samples originated in the United States, Italy and Spain. T cells, B-cell-depleted T cells, or PBMCs provided the cDNA or gDNA that served as material.

The table came from immunoSEQ multiplex PCR; TCRdb's copy has only in-frame clones and leaves some out. The repertoire holds over 30,000 clones, with around 84% as singletons. This CDR3 has 12 amino acids. Looked up from germline, CDR1 is PRHDT and CDR2 is FYEKMQ (reference sequence). V gave up 5 bases and J gave up 7 bases, with 11 bases separating them. Only a few counts were recorded for this clone. The sequence derives from an older man with acute or convalescent COVID-19. V gene TRBV13 combines with J gene TRBJ1-1, with D perhaps matching TRBD1 (5 bases). Sequenced: peripheral blood. CDR3 residues: CASSRGFSEAFF. The DNA of the CDR3 is TGTGCCAGCAGCCGGGGGTTTAGTGAAGCTTTCTTT.